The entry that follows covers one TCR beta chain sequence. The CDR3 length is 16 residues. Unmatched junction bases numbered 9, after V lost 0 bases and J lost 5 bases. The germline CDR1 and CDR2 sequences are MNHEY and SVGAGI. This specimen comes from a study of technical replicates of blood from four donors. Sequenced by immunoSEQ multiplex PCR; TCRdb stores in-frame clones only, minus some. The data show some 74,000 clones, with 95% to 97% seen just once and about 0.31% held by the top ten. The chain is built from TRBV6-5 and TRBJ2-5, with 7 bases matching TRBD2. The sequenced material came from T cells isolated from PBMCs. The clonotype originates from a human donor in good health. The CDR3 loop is CASSYSGLGVGETQYF. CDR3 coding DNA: TGTGCCAGCAGTTACTCAGGACTAGGGGTCGGGGAGACCCAGTACTTC.